These 24 T cell receptor beta chains were all obtained from the same sample, sequenced in a study of T-cell reconstitution after alpha-beta-depleted transplantation in children. Unique molecular identifiers were built into the TCRbeta library. TCRdb reprocessed the PCR reads with MiXCR, giving one entry per CDR3 protein. In the table there are some 240,000 distinct CDR3 sequences, approximately 9.8% of which are singletons. Sequencing used PBMCs from the stem cell graft donor, obtained from the stem cell graft. These receptors came from a human donor who donated a stem cell graft to a child with SCID.

Remarks on this clonotype: A read error may be the cause here, since a much bigger clone is one base away. The gene calls are TRBV20-1 and TRBJ2-7, with TRBD1 identical over 9 bases. The ends lost 6 bases at V and 5 bases at J; junction bases unmatched: 23. CDR1 is DFQATT, CDR2 SNEGSKA, per germline (reference sequence). The CDR3 consists of 18 residues. The CDR3 region is CSAYKTSAPGTGYNEQYF. The CDR3 DNA is TGCAGTGCGTATAAAACCTCGGCGCCCGGGACAGGGTACAACGAGCAGTACTTC.

This clonotype came up a few times. V is TRBV6-2 or TRBV6-3 and J is TRBJ2-1, with D possibly matching TRBD2 (7 bases). The CDR3 consists of 17 residues. V lost 4 bases, J lost 4 bases, and 20 bases lay in between. From germline, CDR1 is MNHEY and CDR2 SVGEGT. Here the CDR3 reads CASSSPPRGGAYNEQFF. CDR3 nucleotides: TGTGCCAGCAGTTCCCCCCCACGCGGGGGCGCGTACAATGAGCAGTTCTTC.

In this sample, this clonotype turned up many times. The gene calls are TRBV6-5 and TRBJ1-3, with D uncertain. This CDR3 contains 13 residues. CDR1 MNHEY and CDR2 SVGAGI come from the germline V gene. V dropped 4 bases and J dropped 9 bases, with 13 bases sitting between them. The CDR3 here is CASSFSPRSTIYF. The CDR3 bases are TGTGCCAGCAGTTTCTCACCCAGAAGCACCATATATTTT.

This clonotype was recorded at least ten times. The genes are TRBV20-1 and TRBJ2-6; the D is unclear. Germline V gives CDR1 DFQATT, CDR2 SNEGSKA (reference sequence). The CDR3 is 13 residues long. V dropped 5 bases and J dropped 0 bases, with 5 bases sitting between them. CDR3 sequence (DNA): TGCAGTGCTGGGAACTCTGGGGCCAACGTCCTGACTTTC. This gives the protein CSAGNSGANVLTF.

This clonotype was seen at least ten times. This chain uses TRBV13 with TRBJ2-6; weak D call: TRBD2 (5 bases). Trimming cost V 0 bases and J 1 base, with 7 bases left between them. This CDR3 region has 16 residues. The germline gives CDR1 PRHDT, CDR2 FYEKMQ (reference sequence). This chain's CDR3 is CASSLGWESGANVLTF. The CDR3 DNA sequence: TGTGCCAGCAGCTTAGGATGGGAGTCTGGGGCCAACGTCCTGACTTTC.

This clonotype has ten or more counts. This chain connects TRBV7-8 to TRBJ1-5; maybe TRBD1 (6 bases). Between the trimmed V and J ends, which lost 5 bases and 6 bases, there was a span of 17 bases. This CDR3 comprises 15 residues. The germline CDR1 and CDR2 sequences are SGHVS and FQNEAQ. CDR3 bases: TGTGCCAGCAGCACCGGGTGGGGGCCGCGTCAGCCCCAGCATTTT. Encoded protein: CASSTGWGPRQPQHF.

The sample holds many counts of this clonotype. CDR3 region: CASSRGGPTEAFF. CDR3 DNA sequence: TGTGCCAGCAGCCGCGGGGGTCCCACTGAAGCTTTCTTT. The chain links TRBV21-1 to TRBJ1-1; the table gives TRBD1 as D, unverified against the DNA. TRBV21-1 is a pseudogene segment. This CDR3 is 13 amino acids long.

This clonotype was recorded many times. The CDR3 bases are TGTGCCAGCAGCCCGAGTACGGTGTGGGCTAGCGGGGGGCCATCGAACACCGGGGAGCTGTTTTTT. Translated: CASSPSTVWASGGPSNTGELFF. The chain recombines TRBV4-2 with TRBJ2-2; TRBD2 aligns across 11 bases. Germline lookup yields CDR1 LGHNA and CDR2 YNFKEQ. This CDR3 has 22 amino acids. J was trimmed by 0 bases and V by 4 bases; bases with no gene match: 19.

This clonotype came up many times. The chain couples TRBV7-7 to TRBJ2-2; 7 bases are shared with TRBD2. V lost 6 bases, J lost 5 bases, and 6 bases stayed unmatched. The CDR3 runs 14 residues. Germline V gene lookup returns CDR1 SSHAT and CDR2 FNYEAQ (reference sequence). CDR3 sequence (DNA): TGTGCCAGCAGTTTTGGGGGGGGTACCGGGGAGCTGTTTTTT. Its protein product is CASSFGGGTGELFF.

This clonotype was observed many times. V and J are TRBV20-1 and TRBJ2-2; TRBD2 is a possible D gene (6 bases). V was clipped by 3 bases and J by 6 bases, with 8 bases between them. Germline V gene lookup returns CDR1 DFQATT and CDR2 SNEGSKA (reference sequence). The CDR3 length is 12 residues. This CDR3 reads CSARGEAGELFF. CDR3 bases: TGCAGTGCTAGGGGGGAGGCCGGGGAGCTGTTTTTT.

This clonotype occurred many times. This chain uses TRBV29-1 with TRBJ1-1; D uncertain. CDR1 is SQVTM and CDR2 is ANQGSEA in the germline V gene. The CDR3 loop spans 11 amino acids. Trimming shortened V by 4 bases and J by 8 bases, and 11 bases separated the two germline ends. CDR3 DNA: TGCAGCGTTGCCGAGGAATCAGAAGCTTTCTTT. It translates to CSVAEESEAFF.

This clonotype was seen repeatedly, ten times or more. The chain uses TRBV7-2 and TRBJ2-5; D is perhaps TRBD1 (5 bases). The CDR3 runs 15 residues. Trimming left V 4 bases short and J 2 bases short, with 14 bases between. CDR1 is SGHTA and CDR2 is FQGNSA in the germline V gene. CDR3 DNA sequence: TGTGCCAGCAGCTCTTGGGGCAGTTCACAAGAGACCCAGTACTTC. Amino acid sequence: CASSSWGSSQETQYF.

This clonotype was found many times. The J gene is TRBJ2-5, the V gene TRBV20-1; D may be TRBD2 (6 bases). The germline V gene has CDR1 DFQATT and CDR2 SNEGSKA (reference sequence). The CDR3 has 14 residues. Between the trimmed V and J ends, which lost 6 bases and 2 bases, there was a span of 16 bases. For the CDR3, the DNA is TGCAGTGCCGTAGGGACTCTCCGGCAAGAGACCCAGTACTTC. Translation: CSAVGTLRQETQYF.

This clonotype was counted many times. This rearrangement joins TRBV5-1 to TRBJ1-3; maybe TRBD1 (5 bases). Trimming took 1 base from V and 0 from J, leaving 20 bases between them. CDR1 is SGHRS, CDR2 YFSETQ, per germline. CDR3 length equals 19 residues. CDR3: CASSLSRQNRAASGNTIYF. The CDR3 DNA follows: TGCGCCAGCAGCTTGTCGCGACAGAACCGGGCGGCCTCTGGAAACACCATATATTTT.

V and J are TRBV18 and TRBJ2-1; 11 bases line up with TRBD2. There are 17 residues in the CDR3. Germline trimming cut 3 bases from V and 5 bases from J; bases unmatched to any gene: 9. Germline V lookup: CDR1 KGHSH, CDR2 LQKENI. The CDR3 region has the DNA TGTGCCAGCTCACCCAGTTCTAGCGGGGGGATTAACAATGAGCAGTTCTTC. Protein product: CASSPSSSGGINNEQFF.

This clonotype was observed many times. The chain recombines TRBV6-1 with TRBJ1-2, with a tentative D call TRBD1 (6 bases). The CDR3 extends over 15 amino acids. The germline gives CDR1 MNHNS, CDR2 SASEGT. Trimming removed 6 bases at V and 7 bases at J, with 21 bases between. CDR3 amino acids: CASRERFSGEGGYTF. As DNA, the CDR3 is TGTGCCAGCAGGGAAAGATTTTCAGGGGAGGGTGGCTACACCTTC.

The genes are TRBV2 and TRBJ2-2, with D hard to call. Per the germline V gene, CDR1 is SNHLY and CDR2 is FYNNEI. Deletions cut 7 bases from V and 7 bases from J, with 22 bases between. The CDR3 has 16 residues. CDR3 coding DNA: TGTGCCAGCACTGGGCCGGGCCCCACGGTTGGCGGGGAGCTGTTTTTT. This translates into CASTGPGPTVGGELFF.

This clonotype appeared many times. The genes are TRBV20-1 and TRBJ2-3, with D perhaps being TRBD1 or TRBD2 (5 bases each). Trimming removed 6 bases from V and 5 bases from J, with 12 bases in between. Germline V gene data show CDR1 as DFQATT and CDR2 as SNEGSKA (reference sequence). The CDR3 extends over 12 amino acids. CDR3 residues: CSAGTQRDTQYF. CDR3 bases: TGCAGTGCAGGGACCCAGAGAGATACGCAGTATTTT.

The table lists this clonotype with many counts. The chain employs TRBV2 and TRBJ2-7; D perhaps matches TRBD1 (5 bases). V shed 1 base and J shed 2 bases, with 12 bases lying between them. This CDR3 contains 15 residues. Germline loops: CDR1 SNHLY, CDR2 FYNNEI. This CDR3 reads CASSEGWGLTYEQYF. The CDR3 DNA follows: TGTGCCAGCAGTGAAGGGTGGGGCCTTACCTACGAGCAGTACTTC.

This clonotype was counted many times. V and J are TRBV5-1 and TRBJ2-5, with a weak D call TRBD2 (6 bases). Germline V gene data show CDR1 as SGHRS and CDR2 as YFSETQ. This CDR3 contains 15 residues. Trimming stripped 0 bases from V and 5 bases from J, with 14 bases between. The CDR3 is CASSLELAGSETQYF. CDR3 in DNA: TGCGCCAGCAGCTTGGAATTGGCGGGGTCGGAGACCCAGTACTTC.

Ten or more counts support this clonotype. This sequence joins TRBV12-3 or TRBV12-4 and TRBJ1-1; D possibly corresponds to TRBD1 (5 bases). The V end was cut by 1 base, the J end by 5 bases, with 8 bases between. This CDR3 has 13 amino acids. In DNA, the CDR3 is TGTGCCAGCAGTTTAGAGGAGGGGACTGAAGCTTTCTTT. Protein: CASSLEEGTEAFF.

This clonotype was counted many times. The chain is built from TRBV7-9 and TRBJ2-1; tentatively, D is TRBD1 or TRBD2 (6 bases each). Germline V lookup: CDR1 SEHNR, CDR2 FQNEAQ (reference sequence). Trimming took 0 bases from V and 8 from J, leaving 11 bases between them. CDR3 length: 14 amino acids. DNA of the CDR3: TGTGCCAGCAGCTTAGCGATCGGGGGCCATGAGCAGTTCTTC. Translation gives CASSLAIGGHEQFF.

Turning to this clonotype: A read error may explain this, as a much larger clone is one base away. This rearrangement joins TRBV2 to TRBJ2-2; possible D gene TRBD1, 5 bases. Germline V gives CDR1 SNHLY, CDR2 FYNNEI. The CDR3 length is 13 residues. The V gene lost 2 bases and the J gene lost 4 bases, with 5 bases spanning the gap. The chain's CDR3 is CASSEQGTGELFF. The CDR3 nucleotides read TGTGCCAGCAGTGAACAGGGCACCGGGGAGCTGTTTTTT.

This clonotype was detected only a few times. This chain joins TRBV12-3 or TRBV12-4 and TRBJ2-2; 13 bases map to TRBD2. This CDR3 is built from 17 residues. After removal of 5 bases from V and 6 bases from J, the junction contained 9 bases not matched to a gene. CDR3 nucleotides: TGTGCCAGCAGTCTACTAGCGGGGGGGAGCGGTGCCGGGGAGCTGTTTTTT. Amino acids: CASSLLAGGSGAGELFF.